This is a list of T cell receptor beta chains from one sample in a study of a mutant IDH1 vaccine in newly diagnosed glioma. The method was immunoSEQ multiplex PCR; TCRdb's version includes in-frame clones alone and lacks a portion of them. The sample lists about 50,000 clones, more than 80% seen once, with 2% to 2.5% in the top ten. Sample: PBMCs, taken from a glioma patient treated with radiotherapy, temozolomide or both. The receptors stem from a man in his forties with glioma. Both conserved end residues are part of each CDR3. Each record gives: V gene, clone size, D gene, J gene, CDR3 protein, CDR3 DNA. D genes are given only for firm matches. A clone size is listed for some rows: how often the clone was seen (once, few, many), or a class if it is expanded.

v_call: TRBV5-1; clone_size: few; d_call: TRBD1; j_call: TRBJ2-1; cdr3_aa: CASSLEQGVSNEQFF; cdr3_nt: TGCGCCAGCAGCTTGGAGCAGGGGGTCAGTAATGAGCAGTTCTTC
v_call: TRBV9; clone_size: NA; d_call: NA; j_call: TRBJ2-3; cdr3_aa: CASSAASTEHADTQYF; cdr3_nt: TGTGCCAGCAGCGCCGCCTCAACAGAGCACGCAGATACGCAGTATTTT
v_call: TRBV5-1; clone_size: NA; d_call: TRBD1; j_call: TRBJ2-3; cdr3_aa: CASSPGQSTDTQYF; cdr3_nt: TGCGCCAGCAGCCCGGGACAGAGCACAGATACGCAGTATTTT
v_call: TRBV7-7; clone_size: NA; d_call: TRBD2; j_call: TRBJ2-1; cdr3_aa: CASSLGRENEQFF; cdr3_nt: TGTGCTAGCAGCTTAGGGCGGGAGAATGAGCAGTTCTTC
v_call: TRBV27; clone_size: NA; d_call: NA; j_call: TRBJ2-7; cdr3_aa: CASSLSLSYEQYF; cdr3_nt: TGTGCCAGCAGTTTATCCCTTTCCTACGAGCAGTACTTC
v_call: TRBV11-3; clone_size: NA; d_call: NA; j_call: TRBJ2-3; cdr3_aa: CASSLDPLADTQYF; cdr3_nt: TGTGCCAGCAGCTTAGATCCCCTGGCAGATACGCAGTATTTT
v_call: TRBV2; clone_size: NA; d_call: TRBD1; j_call: TRBJ1-1; cdr3_aa: CASSEEGTGGTEAFF; cdr3_nt: TGTGCCAGCAGTGAAGAAGGGACAGGGGGCACTGAAGCTTTCTTT
v_call: TRBV6-1; clone_size: few; d_call: NA; j_call: TRBJ2-1; cdr3_aa: CASSVVRIDEQFF; cdr3_nt: TGTGCCAGCAGTGTCGTCAGGATCGATGAGCAGTTCTTC
v_call: TRBV18; clone_size: NA; d_call: NA; j_call: TRBJ1-2; cdr3_aa: CASSPADSRANYGYTF; cdr3_nt: TGTGCCAGCTCACCCGCGGACAGCCGAGCTAACTATGGCTACACCTTC
v_call: TRBV19; clone_size: NA; d_call: NA; j_call: TRBJ2-7; cdr3_aa: CASSPGPAYEQYF; cdr3_nt: TGTGCCAGTAGTCCCGGGCCAGCCTACGAGCAGTACTTC
v_call: TRBV6-5; clone_size: NA; d_call: TRBD1; j_call: TRBJ2-1; cdr3_aa: CASSRGQGVSNEQFF; cdr3_nt: TGTGCCAGCAGTCGCGGACAGGGGGTGTCCAATGAGCAGTTCTTC
v_call: TRBV2; clone_size: once; d_call: TRBD2; j_call: TRBJ2-2; cdr3_aa: CASKLAGANTGELFF; cdr3_nt: TGTGCCAGCAAGCTAGCGGGGGCGAACACCGGGGAGCTGTTTTTT
v_call: TRBV28; clone_size: NA; d_call: TRBD2; j_call: TRBJ2-7; cdr3_aa: CASGTSGSSYEQYF; cdr3_nt: TGTGCCAGCGGGACTAGCGGGAGTTCGTACGAGCAGTACTTC
v_call: TRBV29-1; clone_size: NA; d_call: TRBD2; j_call: TRBJ2-7; cdr3_aa: CSVGGISGRVNYEQYF; cdr3_nt: TGCAGCGTTGGAGGGATTAGCGGGAGGGTGAACTACGAGCAGTACTTC
v_call: TRBV7-9; clone_size: NA; d_call: NA; j_call: TRBJ2-7; cdr3_aa: CASSLAQSGYEQYF; cdr3_nt: TGTGCCAGCAGCTTAGCGCAGAGTGGCTACGAGCAGTACTTC
v_call: TRBV7-8; clone_size: NA; d_call: TRBD1; j_call: TRBJ1-1; cdr3_aa: CASSLRGQLNTEAFF; cdr3_nt: TGTGCCAGCAGCTTAAGGGGACAGTTGAACACTGAAGCTTTCTTT
v_call: TRBV21-1; clone_size: NA; d_call: NA; j_call: TRBJ2-2; cdr3_aa: CASSARDRVTGELFF; cdr3_nt: TGTGCCAGCAGCGCCCGGGACAGGGTCACCGGGGAGCTGTTTTTT
v_call: TRBV18; clone_size: few; d_call: NA; j_call: TRBJ1-3; cdr3_aa: CASSPGDSGNTIYF; cdr3_nt: TGTGCCAGCTCGCCAGGGGACTCTGGAAACACCATATATTTT
v_call: TRBV2; clone_size: NA; d_call: TRBD1; j_call: TRBJ2-1; cdr3_aa: CASTEVGTGIHNEQFF; cdr3_nt: TGTGCCAGCACCGAAGTCGGGACAGGGATCCACAATGAGCAGTTCTTC
v_call: TRBV27; clone_size: few; d_call: NA; j_call: TRBJ1-1; cdr3_aa: CASSLYRNTEAFF; cdr3_nt: TGTGCCAGCAGTTTGTACAGGAACACTGAAGCTTTCTTT
v_call: TRBV7-8; clone_size: NA; d_call: NA; j_call: TRBJ2-7; cdr3_aa: CASSFFTSSYEQYF; cdr3_nt: TGTGCCAGCAGCTTCTTCACTAGTAGCTACGAGCAGTACTTC
v_call: TRBV4-1; clone_size: NA; d_call: TRBD1; j_call: TRBJ2-4; cdr3_aa: CASSSPIGTGQNIQYF; cdr3_nt: TGCGCCAGCAGCTCCCCAATTGGGACAGGCCAAAACATTCAGTACTTC
v_call: TRBV19; clone_size: NA; d_call: TRBD1; j_call: TRBJ1-3; cdr3_aa: CASQDRGGNTIYF; cdr3_nt: TGTGCCAGTCAAGACAGGGGTGGAAACACCATATATTTT
v_call: TRBV5-6; clone_size: NA; d_call: NA; j_call: TRBJ2-2; cdr3_aa: CASSSLSEWNTGELFF; cdr3_nt: TGTGCCAGCAGCTCCCTATCGGAGTGGAACACCGGGGAGCTGTTTTTT
v_call: TRBV9; clone_size: NA; d_call: NA; j_call: TRBJ1-2; cdr3_aa: CASSATGSYGYTF; cdr3_nt: TGTGCCAGCAGCGCCACAGGCTCCTATGGCTACACCTTC
v_call: TRBV19; clone_size: NA; d_call: NA; j_call: TRBJ2-2; cdr3_aa: CASSPRQLWVTGELFF; cdr3_nt: TGTGCCAGTAGTCCCCGACAGCTCTGGGTTACCGGGGAGCTGTTTTTT
v_call: TRBV4-3; clone_size: NA; d_call: NA; j_call: TRBJ2-3; cdr3_aa: CASRRGMGEGADTQYF; cdr3_nt: TGCGCCAGCCGCCGAGGAATGGGAGAAGGTGCAGATACGCAGTATTTT